Listed here is a single T cell receptor (beta chain). Its matching antigen is unknown. This entry comes from a study of cytomegalovirus exposure and HLA in healthy donors. The study's findings and limits: A few chains tied to CMV proved CMV antigen-specific in vitro.

All donors participated as healthy donors of bone marrow. This CDR3 comprises 14 residues. The PCR contained 60 Vbeta and 13 Jbeta primers. Measured with immunoSEQ multiplex PCR; TCRdb has only the in-frame clones, and not every one. The sample has hundreds of thousands of clones; roughly 83% are singletons. J is TRBJ1-5 and V is TRBV21-1; the D call TRBD1 from the table was never checked on the DNA. TRBV21-1 is a listed pseudogene. The source of this sequence is a boy younger than 10 in good health and CMV-seronegative. Sequenced sample: PBMCs. This CDR3 reads CASSDRGSNQPQHF. The CDR3 coding sequence is TGTGCCAGCAGCGACAGGGGGAGCAATCAGCCCCAGCATTTT.